This is a list of T cell receptor beta chains from one sample in a study of T-cell reconstitution after alpha-beta-depleted transplantation in children. MiXCR, run by TCRdb on the PCR reads, gives a single entry per CDR3 protein. Here the sample spans 84,000 or so distinct CDR3 sequences, about a sixth being singletons. The specimen was PBMCs, mostly from graft donor cells, collected 180 days after TCRalphabeta/CD19-depleted stem cell transplant. The receptor source for this set is a male patient aged 2-9 years who had a stem cell transplant for acute lymphoblastic leukemia, so the T cells may come from the graft donor. CDR3s include the opening cysteine and the closing phenylalanine or tryptophan. Each record gives: V gene, D gene, clone size, J gene, CDR3 protein, CDR3 DNA. D genes are given only for firm matches. Clone size is not always given. Where it is, it says once, few, many or a class for expanded clones.

V: TRBV20-1
D: NA
size: few
J: TRBJ2-3
CDR3: CSAREVLATDTQYF
DNA: TGCAGTGCTAGAGAAGTGCTAGCGACAGATACGCAGTATTTT

V: TRBV20-1
D: TRBD1
size: medium-sized
J: TRBJ2-1
CDR3: CSAPRQGASNEQFF
DNA: TGCAGTGCTCCTAGACAGGGGGCATCGAATGAGCAGTTCTTC

V: TRBV20-1
D: TRBD2
size: medium-sized
J: TRBJ2-7
CDR3: CSAPLAGVFEQYF
DNA: TGCAGTGCTCCACTAGCGGGAGTTTTCGAGCAGTACTTC

V: TRBV4-1
D: NA
size: NA
J: TRBJ1-1
CDR3: CASSPPTLRLNTEAFF
DNA: TGCGCCAGCAGCCCACCGACACTGAGATTGAACACTGAAGCTTTCTTT

V: TRBV10-3
D: TRBD1
size: few
J: TRBJ1-6
CDR3: CAISDRGQGQSPLHF
DNA: TGTGCCATCAGTGACAGAGGACAGGGCCAATCACCCCTCCACTTT

V: TRBV6-5
D: TRBD1
size: once
J: TRBJ2-2
CDR3: CASSLPTGGKSLGAGELFF
DNA: TGTGCCAGCAGTCTACCGACAGGGGGAAAATCGCTAGGGGCCGGGGAGCTGTTTTTT

V: TRBV6-2/TRBV6-3
D: NA
size: NA
J: TRBJ2-5
CDR3: CASSYSEVQETQYF
DNA: TGTGCCAGCAGTTACTCCGAAGTACAAGAGACCCAGTACTTC

V: TRBV20-1
D: NA
size: NA
J: TRBJ1-5
CDR3: CSARGWTRGGLLSNQPQHF
DNA: TGCAGTGCTAGAGGGTGGACAAGGGGCGGGTTGCTAAGCAATCAGCCCCAGCATTTT

V: TRBV12-3/TRBV12-4
D: NA
size: NA
J: TRBJ1-1
CDR3: CASSFSRANTEAFF
DNA: TGTGCCAGCAGTTTTTCCAGGGCGAACACTGAAGCTTTCTTT

V: TRBV5-1
D: TRBD1
size: NA
J: TRBJ2-7
CDR3: CASSLDRGNYEQYF
DNA: TGCGCCAGCAGCTTGGACAGGGGGAACTACGAGCAGTACTTC

V: TRBV5-1
D: NA
size: NA
J: TRBJ1-3
CDR3: CASSPSFSGNTIYF
DNA: TGCGCCAGCAGCCCGAGTTTCTCTGGAAACACCATATATTTT

V: TRBV7-2
D: NA
size: NA
J: TRBJ1-1
CDR3: CASSFGARTEAFF
DNA: TGTGCCAGCAGCTTCGGGGCGAGGACTGAAGCTTTCTTT

V: TRBV29-1
D: NA
size: NA
J: TRBJ2-4
CDR3: CSADGGSDIQYF
DNA: TGCAGCGCCGACGGCGGCTCGGACATTCAGTACTTC

V: TRBV7-9
D: NA
size: NA
J: TRBJ2-2
CDR3: CASSLEVNTGELFF
DNA: TGTGCCAGCAGCTTAGAAGTGAACACCGGGGAGCTGTTTTTT

V: TRBV12-3/TRBV12-4
D: TRBD2
size: NA
J: TRBJ2-7
CDR3: CASSYILERGVEQYF
DNA: TGTGCCAGCAGCTACATACTAGAGCGGGGTGTCGAGCAGTACTTC

V: TRBV7-6
D: NA
size: few
J: TRBJ2-7
CDR3: CASSLAGGLYEQYF
DNA: TGTGCCAGCAGCTTAGCCGGGGGGCTCTACGAGCAGTACTTC